These 8 T cell receptor beta chains originate from one sample sequenced in a study of blood T cell repertoires in COVID-19. The assay was immunoSEQ multiplex PCR, and TCRdb's table has in-frame clones only and misses some. The sample comprises about 120,000 clones, approximately 90% of which are singletons, and approximately 3.4% rests with the top ten. The sequenced sample was peripheral blood. The receptor source for this set is a woman aged 50 to 60 with acute or convalescent COVID-19.

The V call is TRBV7-9, the J call TRBJ2-5, with D possibly being TRBD2 (6 bases). CDR1 SEHNR and CDR2 FQNEAQ come from the germline V gene (reference sequence). Trimming stripped 5 bases from V and 0 bases from J, with 16 bases between. The CDR3 length is 16 residues. The CDR3 loop is CASSSGSGRHQETQYF. In nucleotides, the CDR3 is TGTGCCAGCAGCAGCGGGTCGGGACGGCACCAAGAGACCCAGTACTTC.

CDR3 amino acids: CASSLEQGAYEQYF. CDR3 coding DNA: TGTGCCAGCAGCTTAGAACAGGGGGCCTACGAGCAGTACTTC. This chain links TRBV7-2 with TRBJ2-7; the match to TRBD1 covers 8 bases. The germline V gene encodes CDR1 SGHTA and CDR2 FQGNSA. J gave up 2 bases and V 1 base, and 1 base lay outside the gene matches. This CDR3 is built from 14 residues.

This chain links TRBV7-9 with TRBJ1-4; no clear D. This CDR3 spans 16 amino acids. V shed 4 bases and J shed 0 bases, with 12 bases lying between them. Germline V gene sequence: CDR1 SEHNR, CDR2 FQNEAQ (reference sequence). The DNA of the CDR3 is TGTGCCAGCAGCTCCGCGGTCTCCGCAACTAATGAAAAACTGTTTTTT. Translated, it gives CASSSAVSATNEKLFF.

This rearrangement joins TRBV4-2 to TRBJ2-1, with 7 positions matching TRBD2. Germline V lookup: CDR1 LGHNA, CDR2 YNFKEQ. The trim removed 0 bases at V and 12 bases at J, leaving 17 bases unmatched. The CDR3 runs to 17 residues. The CDR3 sequence: CASSQDMSGGSGSGQFF. The CDR3 coding sequence is TGTGCCAGCAGCCAAGATATGTCGGGAGGAAGTGGCTCAGGGCAGTTCTTC.

The chain couples TRBV29-1 to TRBJ1-1, with 7 bases that match TRBD1. There are 15 residues in the CDR3. Germline trimming cut 7 bases from V and 4 bases from J; bases unmatched to any gene: 15. Germline CDR1 is SQVTM and CDR2 is ANQGSEA. The CDR3 protein is CSASEIRTGGTEAFF. In nucleotides, the CDR3 is TGCAGCGCCTCGGAAATCCGGACAGGCGGCACTGAAGCTTTCTTT.

Only one count was recorded for this clone. The chain uses TRBV7-9 and TRBJ2-7; TRBD1 agrees at 9 bases. The CDR3 covers 17 residues. J lost 5 bases, V lost 1 base, and 12 bases had no gene match. Per germline, CDR1 SEHNR and CDR2 FQNEAQ (reference sequence). This CDR3 reads CASSLGGRRDRAHEQYF. The CDR3 DNA sequence: TGTGCCAGCAGCTTAGGGGGACGTCGGGACAGGGCCCACGAGCAGTACTTC.

This clone was seen more than once but under ten times. This chain joins TRBV19 and TRBJ1-1; D unresolved. Trimming shortened V by 1 base and J by 3 bases, and 6 bases separated the two germline ends. From germline, CDR1 is LNHDA and CDR2 SQIVND (reference sequence). CDR3 size: 13 residues. In DNA, the CDR3 is TGTGCCAGTAGTATAGGAGTGTACACTGAAGCTTTCTTT. This encodes CASSIGVYTEAFF.

The chain employs TRBV28 and TRBJ2-2; D is unresolved. The CDR3 length is 15 residues. Trimming removed 6 bases from V and 5 bases from J, with 16 bases in between. Germline lookup yields CDR1 MDHEN and CDR2 SYDVKM. CDR3 loop: CASREGNYATGELFF. CDR3 bases: TGTGCCAGCAGGGAAGGAAACTATGCGACCGGGGAGCTGTTTTTT.